These 9 T cell receptor beta chains were all obtained from the same sample, sequenced in a study of shared clonotypes between healthy human individuals (dated by TCRdb to 2018 to 2020). Libraries were prepared through the immunoSEQ multiplex PCR assay. TCRdb stores this immuneACCESS table with in-frame sequences only. Part of the clones is absent; in the studies checked, under half of the shortfall reflects unresolved V genes, and no reason is known for the rest. For this sample there are a few hundred thousand clones; 50% to 80% appear just once. Together, the top ten hold around 10% of the sample. The source material was memory CD4+ T cells sorted from blood. The cell subset or site tag for this specimen amounts to: CD45RA-negative fraction. The receptors were sampled from a man aged 30 to 39 in good health.

This rearrangement joins TRBV9 to TRBJ1-1; TRBD1 is a possible D gene (6 bases). The length of the CDR3 is 17 residues. V was shortened by 0 bases and J by 3 bases, with 18 bases between the two germline ends. Germline CDR1 reads SGDLS; CDR2 reads YYNGEE. The CDR3 sequence is CASSVDPPTGIYTEAFF. The CDR3 coding sequence is TGTGCCAGCAGCGTAGATCCCCCGACAGGTATCTACACTGAAGCTTTCTTT.

V gene TRBV28 combines with J gene TRBJ2-1; maybe TRBD2 (7 bases). Trimming took 10 bases from V and 7 from J, leaving 17 bases between them. The CDR3 is 13 residues long. From germline, CDR1 is MDHEN and CDR2 SYDVKM. In DNA, the CDR3 is TGTGCCAACCAAAGGGGGGGGCGTAATGAGCAGTTCTTC. It codes for CANQRGGRNEQFF.

The chain links TRBV5-6 to TRBJ2-2, with a weak D call TRBD1 (6 bases). CDR1 SGHDT and CDR2 YYEEEE come from the germline V gene. This CDR3 has 16 amino acids. Trimming removed 0 bases at V and 1 base at J, with 10 bases between. CDR3 DNA sequence: TGTGCCAGCAGCTTGGATGGGACACTGAACACCGGGGAGCTGTTTTTT. Residues: CASSLDGTLNTGELFF.

The chain has TRBV28 and TRBJ1-5; D call uncertain. CDR3 length equals 12 residues. Trimming removed 10 bases from V and 6 bases from J, with 13 bases in between. Germline-derived CDR1 and CDR2 are MDHEN and SYDVKM. The CDR3 DNA is TGTGCCACCGGGCTCCGAGGTCAGCCCCAGCATTTT. Its protein product is CATGLRGQPQHF.

This chain connects TRBV7-2 to TRBJ2-7; D uncertain. Trimming took 6 bases from V and 4 from J, leaving 10 bases between them. CDR3 length equals 12 residues. Looked up from germline, CDR1 is SGHTA and CDR2 is FQGNSA. This CDR3 is CASSSEWYEQYF. CDR3 DNA: TGTGCCAGCAGTTCCGAATGGTACGAGCAGTACTTC.

This chain links TRBV30 with TRBJ1-5, with D perhaps matching TRBD1 (5 bases). V was cut by 0 bases and J by 0 bases, with 18 bases left in between. CDR3 size: 18 residues. CDR1 and CDR2 from the germline V gene are GTSNPN and SVGIG (reference sequence). In DNA, the CDR3 is TGTGCCTGGAGTGTAAATAATGGGGCAGGGAGTAGCAATCAGCCCCAGCATTTT. Translated: CAWSVNNGAGSSNQPQHF.

The chain is built from TRBV7-2 and TRBJ1-2; the D is unclear. This CDR3 region has 13 residues. The germline V gene encodes CDR1 SGHTA and CDR2 FQGNSA. The germline V and J ends were trimmed by 2 bases and 2 bases, with 6 bases remaining between them. The CDR3 DNA follows: TGTGCCAGCAGCTTAAAAGGAAACTATGGCTACACCTTC. Encoded protein: CASSLKGNYGYTF.

This chain uses TRBV7-2 with TRBJ2-7, with TRBD2 identical over 7 bases. Germline values: CDR1 SGHTA, CDR2 FQGNSA. CDR3 length equals 15 residues. Trimming at V came to 7 bases and at J to 0 bases, leaving 9 bases not matched to a gene. CDR3 in amino acids: CASKEGRALSYEQYF. CDR3 DNA sequence: TGTGCCAGCAAGGAGGGGAGGGCCCTCTCCTACGAGCAGTACTTC.

V usage is TRBV28 and J usage is TRBJ1-5; a possible D gene is TRBD1 (5 bases). CDR3 length equals 16 residues. The germline gives CDR1 MDHEN, CDR2 SYDVKM. Between the trimmed V and J ends, which lost 6 bases and 2 bases, there was a span of 17 bases. The CDR3 DNA sequence: TGTGCCAGCAGACCCGGGACCTTAGGAGGCAATCAGCCCCAGCATTTT. As protein: CASRPGTLGGNQPQHF.